This T cell receptor beta chain was sequenced in a study of shared clonotypes between healthy human individuals. Across the study: Donors, aged 18 to 49, were a couple of women and three men. The study's findings and limits: Donor clonotype sharing was expected to depend on sequencing depth.

Comment on this clone: The antigen is undetermined.

The CDR3 is made up of 17 amino acids. V lost 2 bases, J lost 4 bases, and 18 bases lay in between. Germline V CDR1 and CDR2: MDHEN, SYDVKM. Authors' analysis steps: Filtering differed, since immunoSEQ gave only junction sequences and no quality scores. The protocol was immunoSEQ multiplex PCR, while the TCRdb copy is restricted to in-frame clones and leaves out a portion. V and J calls and clone size are copied from that table; D and trimming were computed from the DNA. The table has 500,000 to 650,000 clones, about 80% seen once. Genomic DNA came from 70 million to 100 million PBMCs in unsorted samples.

J is TRBJ2-4 and V is TRBV28; D is possibly TRBD2 (6 bases). This clonotype was sampled from a woman between 35 and 50 years old in good health. Some clones in this sample may be carry-over from other donors' samples. The sample consisted of PBMCs. The CDR3 region is CASSLGGAGSIKNIQYF. The CDR3 DNA follows: TGTGCCAGCAGTTTAGGAGGGGCCGGAAGTATTAAAAACATTCAGTACTTC.